This T cell receptor beta chain emerged from a study of prognosis after radiotherapy for stage I lung cancer. This CDR3 has 17 residues. The germline gives CDR1 MGHRA, CDR2 YSYEKL. Trimming at V came to 1 base and at J to 5 bases, leaving 9 bases not matched to a gene. The study amplified the TCR beta CDR3 region from genomic DNA. This amplification was carried out by two rounds of multiplex PCR. Primers specific to each TRBV and TRBJ gene were used in first-round PCR. TCRdb re-analysed the multiplex PCR reads in MiXCR, keeping a single row per CDR3 protein. The table has about 30,000 distinct CDR3 sequences, around 29% seen once. This clonotype was seen repeatedly, ten times or more.

Sequences were derived from PBMCs, sampled before or after stereotactic body radiation therapy (not recorded which). This receptor was obtained from a donor of 50 years or more with non-small cell lung cancer. J is TRBJ1-2 and V is TRBV4-1; 11 bases are shared with TRBD1. CDR3 sequence reads: CASSQGAGTGGGYGYTF. Here the CDR3 DNA reads TGCGCCAGCAGCCAAGGGGCGGGGACAGGGGGTGGGTATGGCTACACCTTC.